Listed here are 22 T cell receptor beta chains from one sample, sequenced in a study of cytomegalovirus exposure and HLA in healthy donors. Researchers ran the PCR with 60 Vbeta and 13 Jbeta primers. The data were produced by immunoSEQ multiplex PCR, yet TCRdb's version contains in-frame clones alone and is incomplete. The sample lists about 140,000 clones, approximately 73% occurring once. The sample consisted of PBMCs. Receptors originate from a man younger than 45 in good health and CMV-seropositive.

This clone appeared a few times. CDR3: CAISEGGVAEKLFF. In nucleotides, the CDR3 is TGTGCCATCAGTGAGGGGGGCGTAGCTGAAAAACTGTTTTTT. The chain uses TRBV10-3 and TRBJ1-4; tentative D call: TRBD1 (6 bases). The CDR3 consists of 14 residues. V was pared by 2 bases and J by 7 bases, with 11 bases between. The germline V gene has CDR1 ENHRY and CDR2 SYGVKD.

The chain combines TRBV19 with TRBJ1-2; D is uncertain. The V gene lost 7 bases and the J gene lost 4 bases, with 19 bases spanning the gap. Germline CDR1 and CDR2: LNHDA and SQIVND (reference sequence). The CDR3 length is 15 residues. The CDR3 DNA reads as TGTGCCAGTATTCCCTCGATTCCCGGTGGCTATGGCTACACCTTC. As protein: CASIPSIPGGYGYTF.

This clone was counted a single time. The rearrangement links TRBV25-1 to TRBJ2-5, with 9 nucleotides matching TRBD1. The V segment lost 3 bases and the J segment 1 base; nucleotides outside the gene matches: 3. CDR1 is MGHDK and CDR2 is SYGVNS in the germline V gene. This CDR3 contains 15 residues. CDR3 amino acids: CASSDPGQGQETQYF. CDR3 nucleotides: TGTGCCAGCAGTGATCCGGGACAGGGCCAAGAGACCCAGTACTTC.

In this sample, this clone turned up a few times. The V call is TRBV5-1, the J call TRBJ2-1, with TRBD2 identical over 14 bases. Germline V CDR1 and CDR2: SGHRS, YFSETQ. With 6 bases clipped from V and 9 bases from J, the junction kept 8 bases outside the gene matches. The CDR3 loop spans 15 amino acids. This chain's CDR3 is CASTLGLAGVSEQFF. The CDR3 coding sequence is TGCGCCAGCACCCTGGGACTAGCGGGAGTCAGTGAGCAGTTCTTC.

In this sample, this clone turned up a few times. V and J are TRBV2 and TRBJ2-1; D is undetermined. The V gene's germline CDR1 is SNHLY and CDR2 FYNNEI. The germline V and J ends were trimmed by 6 bases and 3 bases, with 9 bases remaining between them. The CDR3 has 13 amino acids. CDR3 residues: CASSSPLYNEQFF. CDR3 in DNA: TGTGCCAGCAGCTCTCCCCTCTACAATGAGCAGTTCTTC.

The V gene is TRBV11-2, the J gene TRBJ2-1; no definite D call. The CDR3 has 12 amino acids. CDR1 is SGHAT, CDR2 FQNNGV, per germline. The V gene lost 1 base and the J gene lost 8 bases, with 6 bases spanning the gap. The chain's CDR3 is CASSLAVDEQFF. CDR3 sequence (DNA): TGTGCCAGCAGCTTAGCCGTAGATGAGCAGTTCTTC.

The rearrangement joins TRBV5-1 to TRBJ2-2, with 7 bases aligning to TRBD1. Germline V gives CDR1 SGHRS, CDR2 YFSETQ. V shed 3 bases, J shed 4 bases, and the junction held 15 bases outside the gene matches. This CDR3 is built from 18 residues. CDR3 residues: CASSSYRTTGIPTGELFF. The DNA of the CDR3 is TGCGCCAGCAGCTCCTACCGAACGACAGGGATCCCCACCGGGGAGCTGTTTTTT. Full variable domain (remainder filled in from reference TRBV5-1 and TRBJ2-2): KAGVTQTPRYLIKTRGQQVTLSCSPISGHRSVSWYQQTPGQGLQFLFEYFSETQRNKGNFPGRFSGRQFSNSRSEMNVSTLELGDSALYLCASSSYRTTGIPTGELFFGEGSRLTVL.

The J gene is TRBJ2-1, the V gene TRBV27; 7 bases agree with TRBD1. V trimming: 6 bases; J trimming: 1 base; junction bases outside the gene matches: 6. The CDR3 is 15 amino acids. CDR1 and CDR2 (germline): MNHEY, SMNVEV (reference sequence). The CDR3: CASSRDRPSYNEQFF. CDR3 sequence (DNA): TGTGCCAGCAGCCGGGACAGACCTTCCTACAATGAGCAGTTCTTC.

This clone appeared many times. This likely traces to a read error, being one base from a far larger clone. The chain is built from TRBV29-1 and TRBJ2-7, with a weak D call TRBD1 (6 bases). Germline V lookup: CDR1 SQVTM, CDR2 ANQGSEA. The V gene lost 6 bases and the J gene lost 5 bases, with 14 bases spanning the gap. The CDR3 is 12 residues long. In DNA, the CDR3 is TGCAGCGTCGCAGGGGTTCCCGACGAGCAGTACTTC. Translated: CSVAGVPDEQYF.

The chain carries TRBV6-1 and TRBJ2-7; 7 bases align to TRBD2. V lost 4 bases to trimming and J lost 0 bases; unmatched junction nucleotides: 6. CDR3 length: 15 amino acids. Germline V gives CDR1 MNHNS, CDR2 SASEGT. The CDR3 bases are TGTGCCAGCAGTGGGAGGCTAGCGGACTCCTACGAGCAGTACTTC. It yields the protein CASSGRLADSYEQYF.

The rearrangement uses TRBV28 and TRBJ2-7; 7 positions agree with TRBD1. CDR1 is MDHEN, CDR2 SYDVKM, per germline. The CDR3 sequence is 14 residues long. V lost 6 bases, J lost 7 bases, and 12 bases stayed unmatched. The chain's CDR3 is CASRYGQVSWEQYF. The CDR3 bases are TGTGCCAGCAGATATGGACAGGTTTCTTGGGAGCAGTACTTC.

The chain couples TRBV9 to TRBJ2-7; 8 nucleotides match TRBD2. V lost 4 bases to trimming and J lost 0 bases; unmatched junction nucleotides: 6. This CDR3 spans 15 amino acids. Germline CDR1 SGDLS, CDR2 YYNGEE. The CDR3: CASSTQAGASYEQYF. CDR3 sequence (DNA): TGTGCCAGCAGCACCCAAGCGGGAGCCTCCTACGAGCAGTACTTC.

CDR3 protein: CAISEGAGGYQPQHF. The CDR3 bases are TGTGCCATCAGTGAGGGGGCAGGGGGCTATCAGCCCCAGCATTTT. The chain has TRBV10-3 and TRBJ1-5, with 8 bases lining up with TRBD1. Looked up from germline, CDR1 is ENHRY and CDR2 is SYGVKD. The V and J ends lost 2 bases and 5 bases, in that order; junction bases with no gene match: 5. The CDR3 is 15 amino acids.

In this sample, this clone turned up a few times. The chain couples TRBV5-6 to TRBJ1-2; D not certain. Germline-derived CDR1 and CDR2 are SGHDT and YYEEEE. V was pared by 3 bases and J by 1 base, with 7 bases between. There are 13 residues in the CDR3. CDR3 DNA: TGTGCCAGCAGCTCCAGTGATAACTATGGCTACACCTTC. It codes for CASSSSDNYGYTF.

The chain joins TRBV28 to TRBJ1-1; the D gene is possibly TRBD1 (5 bases). Germline CDR1 reads MDHEN; CDR2 reads SYDVKM. The CDR3 is 12 amino acids. The V end was cut by 8 bases, the J end by 1 base, with 8 bases between. CDR3 protein: CASRDRNTEAFF. The DNA of the CDR3 is TGTGCCAGCCGCGACAGGAACACTGAAGCTTTCTTT.

The J gene is TRBJ1-1, the V gene TRBV11-3; TRBD1 is a possible D gene (5 bases). The V end was cut by 0 bases, the J end by 1 base, with 15 bases between. The CDR3 runs 17 residues. Germline lookup yields CDR1 SGHNT and CDR2 YENEEA. The DNA of the CDR3 is TGTGCCAGCAGCTTAGATCTTATCGGACAAACGAACACTGAAGCTTTCTTT. This sequence encodes CASSLDLIGQTNTEAFF. The variable domain in full, completed from reference TRBV11-3 and TRBJ1-1, reads EAGVVQSPRYKIIEKKQPVAFWCNPISGHNTLYWYLQNLGQGPELLIRYENEEAVDDSQLPKDRFSAERLKGVDSTLKIQPAELGDSAVYLCASSLDLIGQTNTEAFFGQGTRLTVV.

The chain has TRBV5-1 and TRBJ2-5; D is perhaps TRBD1 (5 bases). This CDR3 has 15 residues. The V and J ends lost 0 bases and 4 bases respectively, with 13 bases between them. The V gene's germline CDR1 is SGHRS and CDR2 YFSETQ. The CDR3 region is CASSLAPGNGETQYF. CDR3 in DNA: TGCGCCAGCAGCTTGGCACCAGGGAATGGAGAGACCCAGTACTTC.

Concerning this clone itself: Relative to the germline gene, one junction end is altered; a read error may explain this. The chain combines TRBV30 with TRBJ2-7, with 8 bases aligning to TRBD1. Germline CDR1 is GTSNPN and CDR2 is SVGIG (reference sequence). This CDR3 region has 15 residues. The CDR3 nucleotides are TGTGCCTGTGCACTTCCCGGGACAGGCTCCTCCGAGCAGTACTTC. Protein sequence: CACALPGTGSSEQYF.

The chain is built from TRBV10-3 and TRBJ1-1; D gene ambiguous. Germline CDR1 and CDR2: ENHRY and SYGVKD. V gave up 10 bases and J gave up 0 bases, with 6 bases separating them. The CDR3 is 11 amino acids. CDR3 nucleotides: TGTGCCACTCAGATGAACACTGAAGCTTTCTTT. It encodes CATQMNTEAFF.

The chain carries TRBV10-3 and TRBJ2-7; 9 bases line up with TRBD1. V lost 4 bases to trimming and J lost 6 bases; unmatched junction nucleotides: 7. The CDR3 has 14 amino acids. Germline CDR1 is ENHRY and CDR2 is SYGVKD. The CDR3 sequence is CAISGGQGRGEQYF. For the CDR3, the DNA is TGTGCCATCAGTGGCGGACAGGGGCGAGGCGAGCAGTACTTC.

This clone was found a few times. The J gene is TRBJ2-5, the V gene TRBV7-3; TRBD1 agrees at 10 bases. The J call may be in error: the DNA end matches TRBJ2-7 better. The germline gives CDR1 SGHTA, CDR2 FQGTGA. The CDR3 is 14 amino acids. CDR3 region: CASSPWTGGYEQYF. CDR3 in DNA: TGTGCCAGCAGCCCGTGGACAGGGGGCTACGAGCAGTACTTC.

The chain combines TRBV6-1 with TRBJ2-2, with D unclear. Trimming removed 1 base at V and 8 bases at J, with 8 bases between. Germline V gives CDR1 MNHNS, CDR2 SASEGT. The CDR3 spans 13 residues. The CDR3 region has the DNA TGTGCCAGCAGTGAAGTAGATTCTGGGGAGCTGTTTTTT. Amino acids: CASSEVDSGELFF.